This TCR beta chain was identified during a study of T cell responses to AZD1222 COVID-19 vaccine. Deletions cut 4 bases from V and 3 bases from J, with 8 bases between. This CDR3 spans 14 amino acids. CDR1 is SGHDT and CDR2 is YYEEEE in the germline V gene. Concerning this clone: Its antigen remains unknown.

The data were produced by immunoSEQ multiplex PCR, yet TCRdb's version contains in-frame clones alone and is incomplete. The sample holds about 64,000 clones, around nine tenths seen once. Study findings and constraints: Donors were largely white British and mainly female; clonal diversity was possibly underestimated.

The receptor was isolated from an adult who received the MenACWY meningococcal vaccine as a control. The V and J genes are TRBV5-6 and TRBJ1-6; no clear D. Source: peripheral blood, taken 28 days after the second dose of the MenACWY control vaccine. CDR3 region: CASSPTNYNSPLHF. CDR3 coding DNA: TGTGCCAGCAGCCCGACTAACTATAATTCACCCCTCCACTTT.